The T cell receptor beta chain described here comes from a study of OX40 agonist ivuxolimab in advanced cancers. This CDR3 has 13 amino acids. In germline, CDR1 is LNHDA, CDR2 SQIVND (reference sequence). With 3 bases removed from V and 2 bases from J, the gap between germline ends came to 6 bases. With regard to this clone: The target antigen is unknown.

Study-wide points: Those patients achieving a partial response at 0.1-3.0 mg/kg showed among the lowest clonal expansion. At doses 0.1 to 3.0 mg/kg, CD4+ and CD8+ clones expanded.

Profiling relied on immunoSEQ multiplex PCR, and the TCRdb table lists in-frame clones only, not all of them. The repertoire holds around 72,000 clones, with approximately 85% as singletons. The TCR was taken from an adult with an advanced solid tumor such as melanoma, head and neck, liver or kidney cancer. V and J are TRBV19 and TRBJ2-3; no clear D. Sequenced material: CD4+ or CD8+ T cells sorted from blood, taken in a trial of the OX40 agonist ivuxolimab. CDR3 residues: CASSMLNTDTQYF. The DNA of the CDR3 is TGTGCCAGTAGTATGCTGAACACAGATACGCAGTATTTT.